One sample yielded the 12 T cell receptor beta chains listed below, sequenced in a study of technical replicates of blood from several donors. TCRdb keeps only in-frame clones here, not all; method: immunoSEQ multiplex PCR. Among about 59,000 clones listed, over 85% were seen once. The sequencing sample was made of PBMCs. The receptor source for this set is a human donor in good health. Some clones in this sample may be carry-over from other donors' samples.

Note on this clone: Other DNA variants within this sample encode the same CDR3. CDR3 in amino acids: CASSEQGNYGYTF. The CDR3 nucleotides read TGTGCCAGCAGTGAACAGGGAAACTATGGCTACACCTTC. The gene calls are TRBV2 and TRBJ1-2; tentatively, D is TRBD1 (5 bases). V dropped 2 bases and J dropped 2 bases, with 6 bases sitting between them. CDR3 length: 13 amino acids. CDR1 is SNHLY and CDR2 is FYNNEI in the germline V gene.

The gene calls are TRBV7-2 and TRBJ2-1; weak D call: TRBD2 (5 bases). Trimming pared 5 bases from V and 6 bases from J, leaving 17 bases between. Germline V gives CDR1 SGHTA, CDR2 FQGNSA. The CDR3 spans 15 residues. Written as DNA, the CDR3 is TGTGCCAGCAGCCCGTGGGTGGGAGCTAGCAATGAGCAGTTCTTC. It codes for CASSPWVGASNEQFF.

The chain recombines TRBV30 with TRBJ1-3, with D hard to call. V was clipped by 3 bases and J by 0 bases, with 12 bases between them. Germline CDR1 GTSNPN, CDR2 SVGIG (reference sequence). The CDR3 totals 15 residues. The CDR3 nucleotides read TGTGCCTGGAGCCGGGGAAGCAGCTCTGGAAACACCATATATTTT. It codes for CAWSRGSSSGNTIYF.

The chain joins TRBV30 to TRBJ2-3; 7 nucleotides align to TRBD1. The CDR3 runs 14 residues. In germline, CDR1 is GTSNPN, CDR2 SVGIG (reference sequence). V shed 0 bases and J 4 bases; nucleotides not matched to a gene: 4. CDR3 nucleotide sequence: TGTGCCTGGAGTGTCGCCCAGGGGGCAGATACGCAGTATTTT. Amino acids: CAWSVAQGADTQYF.

The chain has TRBV28 and TRBJ2-7; possibly TRBD1 for D (5 bases). The CDR3 is 14 amino acids. Germline V CDR1 and CDR2: MDHEN, SYDVKM. V was trimmed by 3 bases and J by 3 bases, leaving 12 bases between them. The CDR3 DNA is TGTGCCAGCAGTTTGGCCAGGGTTGGCTACGAGCAGTACTTC. Translation gives CASSLARVGYEQYF. Full variable domain (outside the CDR3, taken from reference TRBV28 and TRBJ2-7): DVKVTQSSRYLVKRTGEKVFLECVQDMDHENMFWYRQDPGLGLRLIYFSYDVKMKEKGDIPEGYSVSREKKERFSLILESASTNQTSMYLCASSLARVGYEQYFGPGTRLTVT.

DNA for the CDR3: TGTGCCAGCAGCCATTACACAGCTGATGGCTACACCTTC. It encodes CASSHYTADGYTF. The rearrangement uses TRBV14 and TRBJ1-2; D gene uncertain. This CDR3 spans 13 amino acids. Looked up from germline, CDR1 is SGHDN and CDR2 is FVKESK. V was cut by 3 bases and J by 6 bases, with 11 bases left in between.

This clone was detected only a few times. The V and J genes are TRBV7-2 and TRBJ2-2; D uncertain. V was shortened by 2 bases and J by 1 base, with 8 bases between the two germline ends. Germline assignment: CDR1 SGHTA and CDR2 FQGNSA. The length of the CDR3 is 15 residues. The CDR3 DNA is TGTGCCAGCAGCTTATCATACAAGAACACCGGGGAGCTGTTTTTT. This sequence encodes CASSLSYKNTGELFF.

The chain links TRBV29-1 to TRBJ2-3; 8 bases map to TRBD1. Losses at the gene ends were 7 bases for V and 2 bases for J; bases not matched to a gene: 5. The germline V gene has CDR1 SQVTM and CDR2 ANQGSEA. The CDR3 extends over 13 amino acids. The CDR3 nucleotides read TGCAGCGCACGGACAGGGTTCACAGATACGCAGTATTTT. Protein product: CSARTGFTDTQYF.

The genes are TRBV5-1 and TRBJ1-6, with 7 positions matching TRBD1. The CDR3 is 15 amino acids. Losses at the gene ends were 4 bases for V and 5 bases for J; bases not matched to a gene: 6. CDR1 is SGHRS and CDR2 is YFSETQ in the germline V gene. The CDR3 reads CASSAGQYNNSPLHF. In DNA form, the CDR3 reads TGCGCCAGCAGCGCGGGACAGTACAATAATTCACCCCTCCACTTT.

The chain has TRBV6-5 and TRBJ2-7; TRBD2 agrees at 8 bases. V shed 6 bases, J shed 2 bases, and the junction held 9 bases outside the gene matches. The CDR3 loop spans 15 amino acids. Germline-derived CDR1 and CDR2 are MNHEY and SVGAGI. CDR3 loop: CASSNSGTPTYEQYF. The CDR3 nucleotides read TGTGCCAGCAGCAATAGCGGGACACCAACCTACGAGCAGTACTTC.

The V and J genes are TRBV7-9 and TRBJ2-2; 10 bases are shared with TRBD2. Germline V lookup: CDR1 SEHNR, CDR2 FQNEAQ (reference sequence). After removal of 2 bases from V and 7 bases from J, the junction contained 4 bases not matched to a gene. There are 15 residues in the CDR3. The CDR3 sequence: CASSLTAGGHGELFF. The CDR3 DNA reads as TGTGCCAGCAGCTTAACAGCGGGGGGGCACGGGGAGCTGTTTTTT.

This rearrangement joins TRBV4-3 to TRBJ2-1; D ambiguous. Trimming pared 3 bases from V and 7 bases from J, leaving 10 bases between. CDR1 is LGHNA, CDR2 YSLEER, per germline. This CDR3 comprises 13 residues. Here the CDR3 reads CASSQWRANEQFF. The CDR3 DNA reads TGCGCCAGCAGCCAGTGGAGAGCGAATGAGCAGTTCTTC.